The T cell receptor (beta chain) described here comes from a study of shared clonotypes between healthy human individuals (dated by TCRdb to the early 2020s). Concerning the study at large: A couple of women and a few men aged 18 to 49 years were included in the cohort. For each donor, CD4 naive and CD4 memory were each run on three plates, CD8 naive on two plates, and CD8 memory on one plate. Blood TCR repertoires of roughly five healthy adults were deeply sequenced to estimate repertoire size and the extent of clonotype sharing between individuals. Different laboratories and diverse techniques were used to prepare libraries and sequence TCR repertoires, to increase sequencing depth and limit assay-specific biases. Leukapheresis yielded between about 0.8 and 8.9 billion PBMCs per donor.

Broad study findings and their caveats: Based on pairwise subsampling, the degree of clonotype sharing among donors was expected to be affected by sequencing depth. Compared with non-shared clonotypes, clonotypes shared by all four sorted-subset donors had higher generation probabilities. Estimated clonotype richness was generally larger for naive than for memory subsets. Roughly 5% of naive CD4, 3.5% of naive CD8, 2.3% of memory CD4, and approximately 0.39% of memory CD8 clonotypes were shared across four donors. Rarefaction of sorted-subset datasets indicated incomplete sequencing despite the large sequencing depth. Because the study included only a small number of donors, the genetic and exposure-history diversity represented was limited. Only blood was sampled, and tissue TCR repertoires likely differ from those in blood.

Using the deep immunoSEQ assay, TCR CDR3 regions were amplified from genomic DNA by multiplex PCR. For each cell subset, the extracted genomic DNA was distributed evenly across all wells of several immunoSEQ 96-well plates, and each plate served as one replicate. For sorted subsets, approximately 0.2 ug of genomic DNA, equivalent to roughly 30,000 T cell genomes, went into each replicate PCR. Purified libraries were measured with a Qubit 3.0 fluorometer, size-checked on a Bioanalyzer 2100, and measured again with the KAPA Library Quantification kit. A separate single-read 150-cycle Illumina NextSeq 550 flow cell was used to sequence each immunoSEQ 96-well plate. As for how the authors treated the data: The immunoSEQ output contained only junctional sequences without quality scores, so filtering could not match that applied to full-length reads. To assign V/J genes and CDR3, sequences were annotated using PyIR, a Python wrapper for IgBLAST v1.9, with IMGT germline references. Any read was removed if the V/J assignment was weak (E-value above 1e-6), the CDR3 was missing, or the read contained stop codons, out-of-frame junctions, or ambiguous translated residues. V3J clonotypes were defined as sequences sharing an identical inferred V gene, J gene, and CDR3 amino acid sequence. The percentage overlap between two repertoires was calculated by dividing the number of shared unique clonotypes by the size of the smaller repertoire. Three approaches were used to assess repertoire richness: RTK rarefaction, the Chao1 estimator, and Recon v2.1 estimates of unobserved clonotypes. Generation probabilities were computed with OLGA for all TCRbeta clonotypes obtained by the gDNA method from several donors. This immuneACCESS table, as held by TCRdb, lists in-frame sequences with V and J called but not all clones. Of the missing ones, under half trace to an unresolved V gene in checked studies; the others have no known cause. That table is the source of V, J and clone size, and D and trimming were worked out from the DNA. Recorded for this sample are 2 million or so clones; about 95% of them occurred a single time. Of the sample, about 1.1% is held by the ten largest clones.

CD8 naive samples were CD45RO-negative cells positively selected for CCR7, giving a CD45RA+CCR7+ population that excluded TemRA cells. Donors were healthy HIV-negative adults with no recently reported acute infections or vaccinations. Every donor was a Caucasian adult residing in Nashville, Tennessee, USA. Blood was collected by leukapheresis, and PBMCs were isolated by Ficoll-Histopaque density gradient centrifugation and then cryopreserved in liquid nitrogen vapor phase. Analytical flow cytometry was used to check the purity and quantity of every magnetically sorted T cell population. Each sorted fraction had its genomic DNA isolated and then quantified by UV absorbance on a Nanodrop 2000c. A remark on this clone: Its antigen remains unidentified. Nothing much larger sits one base from this clone, and base qualities are not available.

At the junction V is shortened by 6 bases and J by 0 bases; bases outside the gene matches: 5. CDR3 length: 15 amino acids, cysteine to phenylalanine. Only CDR3 DNA remains: 45 bases, in frame from the first base. For CDR1 and CDR2, the germline V gene lists MDHEN and SYDVKM. In this chain, TRBV28 is recombined with TRBJ1-3, and TRBD1 aligns with 7 junction nucleotides. The sample comprised naive CD8+ T cells sorted from blood. The intended sense of this specimen's cell subset or site label: CD45RA+CCR7+. The TCR sequence derives from a man aged 18-30 years in good health. CDR3 protein: CASRQDRSSGNTIYF. The nucleotides are TGTGCCAGCAGACAGGACAGGAGCTCTGGAAACACCATATATTTT.